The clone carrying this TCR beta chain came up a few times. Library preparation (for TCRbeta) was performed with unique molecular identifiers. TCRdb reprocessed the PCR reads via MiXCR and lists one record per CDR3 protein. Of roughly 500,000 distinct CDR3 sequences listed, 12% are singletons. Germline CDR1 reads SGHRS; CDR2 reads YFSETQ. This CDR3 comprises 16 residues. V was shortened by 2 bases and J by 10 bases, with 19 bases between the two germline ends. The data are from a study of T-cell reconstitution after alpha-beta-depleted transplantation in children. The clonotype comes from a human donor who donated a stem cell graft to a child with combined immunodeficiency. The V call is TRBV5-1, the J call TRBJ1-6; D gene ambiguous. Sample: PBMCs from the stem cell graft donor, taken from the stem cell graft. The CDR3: CASSFGHTGSGSPLHF. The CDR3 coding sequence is TGCGCCAGCAGCTTTGGTCATACGGGCTCGGGGTCACCCCTCCACTTT.